These 10 T cell receptor beta chains were all obtained from the same sample, sequenced in a study of blood T cells in healthy people across ages. A sample-barcoded 5' primer and a J-beta primer mix were used in a second PCR of roughly 7 to 12 cycles. Each CDR3 protein gets one entry after TCRdb re-called the 5' RACE reads with MiXCR. Of around 1,000,000 distinct CDR3 sequences listed, about 25% are singletons. A further study also used this sample, focusing on T cells of mothers and their children.

The sample consisted of blood. The receptors come from a girl aged 2-9 years in good health.

V gene TRBV12-3 or TRBV12-4 combines with J gene TRBJ2-2; D might be TRBD1 (5 bases). V was pared by 6 bases and J by 2 bases, with 13 bases between. This CDR3 region has 15 residues. The CDR3 DNA is TGTGCCAGCAGAAACAGGATGCTTAACACCGGGGAGCTGTTTTTT. The encoded protein is CASRNRMLNTGELFF.

V usage is TRBV6-5 and J usage is TRBJ2-1; 10 bases are a match to TRBD2. Matching the DNA end better, TRBJ2-7 makes the J call doubtful. Looked up from germline, CDR1 is MNHEY and CDR2 is SVGAGI. The CDR3 runs 16 residues. CDR3 sequence (DNA): TGTGCCAGCAGTTTCGTAGCGGGGGGCGGAAACTACGAGCAGTACTTC. Encoded protein: CASSFVAGGGNYEQYF.

The chain is built from TRBV4-3 and TRBJ2-3; 11 bases line up with TRBD2. With V trimmed by 0 bases and J by 5 bases, 4 bases remained unmatched. The CDR3 sequence is 16 residues long. CDR1 LGHNA and CDR2 YSLEER come from the germline V gene. The CDR3 loop is CASSQELAGGGDTQYF. The CDR3, as DNA: TGCGCCAGCAGCCAAGAGCTAGCGGGGGGTGGAGATACGCAGTATTTT.

The chain couples TRBV9 to TRBJ2-1; D unresolved. Per germline, CDR1 SGDLS and CDR2 YYNGEE. The CDR3 covers 16 residues. V dropped 0 bases and J dropped 1 base, with 11 bases sitting between them. The CDR3 DNA is TGTGCCAGCAGCGTAGGAGGAGACGGATCCTACAATGAGCAGTTCTTC. Amino acids: CASSVGGDGSYNEQFF.

This chain connects TRBV29-1 to TRBJ2-1; D perhaps matches TRBD1 (6 bases). The J call is uncertain, as TRBJ2-5 better fits the DNA end. There are 13 residues in the CDR3. Germline V gives CDR1 SQVTM, CDR2 ANQGSEA. The CDR3 spells CSVKGTLRETQYF. The CDR3 DNA follows: TGCAGCGTTAAGGGGACATTAAGGGAGACCCAGTACTTC.

V and J are TRBV7-2 and TRBJ2-3; TRBD2 is a possible D gene (7 bases). The CDR3 runs to 15 residues. Germline lookup yields CDR1 SGHTA and CDR2 FQGNSA. V was pared by 1 base and J by 6 bases, with 14 bases between. The CDR3 protein is CASSLDGGGVDTQYF. The DNA of the CDR3 is TGTGCCAGCAGCTTAGATGGAGGGGGGGTGGATACGCAGTATTTT.

V gene TRBV29-1 combines with J gene TRBJ2-5; D unclear. The J call is uncertain, as TRBJ2-7 better fits the DNA end. The germline gives CDR1 SQVTM, CDR2 ANQGSEA. The CDR3 loop spans 14 amino acids. CDR3 sequence reads: CSVLIAALTYEQYF. CDR3 sequence (DNA): TGCAGCGTTCTCATCGCGGCCCTCACCTACGAGCAGTACTTC.

This clonotype was observed a few times. V is TRBV2 and J is TRBJ2-1; TRBD1 is a possible D gene (6 bases). This CDR3 is 18 amino acids long. Between the trimmed V and J ends, which lost 0 bases and 7 bases, there was a span of 22 bases. Germline-derived CDR1 and CDR2 are SNHLY and FYNNEI. The CDR3 region is CASSEALQARGSENEQFF. As DNA, the CDR3 is TGTGCCAGCAGTGAAGCGCTTCAGGCCAGGGGATCGGAGAATGAGCAGTTCTTC.

The chain combines TRBV20-1 with TRBJ1-2; tentatively, D is TRBD1 (5 bases). The CDR3 covers 14 residues. Germline loops: CDR1 DFQATT, CDR2 SNEGSKA (reference sequence). V was trimmed by 0 bases and J by 4 bases, leaving 12 bases between them. The CDR3: CSARDGRTGYGYTF. The CDR3 region has the DNA TGCAGTGCTAGAGATGGGCGAACAGGCTATGGCTACACCTTC.

The chain is built from TRBV6-5 and TRBJ1-5; D perhaps matches TRBD1 (5 bases). CDR1 is MNHEY and CDR2 is SVGAGI in the germline V gene. The CDR3 loop spans 16 amino acids. V was pared by 6 bases and J by 0 bases, with 15 bases between. CDR3 nucleotides: TGTGCCAGCAGACGGGGCGGCGGATATAGCAATCAGCCCCAGCATTTT. Translating gives CASRRGGGYSNQPQHF.